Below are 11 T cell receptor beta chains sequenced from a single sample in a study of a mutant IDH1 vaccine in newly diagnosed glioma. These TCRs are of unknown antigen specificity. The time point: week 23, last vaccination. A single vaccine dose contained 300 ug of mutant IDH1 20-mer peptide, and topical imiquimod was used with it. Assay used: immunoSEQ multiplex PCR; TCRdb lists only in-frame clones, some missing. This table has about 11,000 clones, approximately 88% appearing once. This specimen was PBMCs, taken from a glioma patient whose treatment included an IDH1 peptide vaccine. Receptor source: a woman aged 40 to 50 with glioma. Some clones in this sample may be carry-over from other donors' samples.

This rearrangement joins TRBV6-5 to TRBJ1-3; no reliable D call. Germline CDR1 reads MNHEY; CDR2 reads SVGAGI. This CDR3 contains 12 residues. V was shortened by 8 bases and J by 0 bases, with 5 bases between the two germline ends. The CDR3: CASHSSGNTIYF. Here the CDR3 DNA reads TGTGCCAGCCACAGCTCTGGAAACACCATATATTTT.

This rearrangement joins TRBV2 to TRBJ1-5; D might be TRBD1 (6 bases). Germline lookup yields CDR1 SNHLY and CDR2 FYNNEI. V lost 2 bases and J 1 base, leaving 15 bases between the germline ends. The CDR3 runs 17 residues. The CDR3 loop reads CASSERRGARSNQPQHF. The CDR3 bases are TGTGCCAGCAGTGAAAGGCGGGGGGCTAGGAGCAATCAGCCCCAGCATTTT.

CDR3 DNA sequence: TGTGCCAGTAGTACACAGGTAGGGAGCAATCAGCCCCAGCATTTT. Protein product: CASSTQVGSNQPQHF. The chain uses TRBV19 and TRBJ1-5; tentatively, D is TRBD1 (5 bases). CDR1 and CDR2 (germline): LNHDA, SQIVND (reference sequence). Trimming removed 4 bases at V and 1 base at J, with 11 bases between. The length of the CDR3 is 15 residues.

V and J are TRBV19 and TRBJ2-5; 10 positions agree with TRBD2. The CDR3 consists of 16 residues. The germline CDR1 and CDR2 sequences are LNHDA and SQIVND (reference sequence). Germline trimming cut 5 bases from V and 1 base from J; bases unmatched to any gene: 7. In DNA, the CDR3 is TGTGCCAGTAGTCCAGTAGCGGGGGGACCCCAAGAGACCCAGTACTTC. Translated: CASSPVAGGPQETQYF.

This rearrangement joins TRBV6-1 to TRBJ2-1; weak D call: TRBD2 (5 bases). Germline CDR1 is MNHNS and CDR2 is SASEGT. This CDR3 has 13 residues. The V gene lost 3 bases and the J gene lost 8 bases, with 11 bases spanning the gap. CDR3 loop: CASSDYQDYEQFF. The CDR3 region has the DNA TGTGCCAGCAGTGATTACCAGGACTATGAGCAGTTCTTC.

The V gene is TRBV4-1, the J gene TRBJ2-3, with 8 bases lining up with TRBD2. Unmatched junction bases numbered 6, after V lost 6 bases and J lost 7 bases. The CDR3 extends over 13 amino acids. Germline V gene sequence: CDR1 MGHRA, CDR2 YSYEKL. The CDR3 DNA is TGCGCCAGCAGATCCGGGGGGGCGAATACGCAGTATTTT. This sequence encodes CASRSGGANTQYF.

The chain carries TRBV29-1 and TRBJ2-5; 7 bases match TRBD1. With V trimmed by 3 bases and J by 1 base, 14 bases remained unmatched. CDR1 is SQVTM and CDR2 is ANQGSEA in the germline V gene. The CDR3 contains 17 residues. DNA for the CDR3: TGCAGCGTTGACGGTAGGGTTACGGGACAGCCCCAAGAGACCCAGTACTTC. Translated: CSVDGRVTGQPQETQYF. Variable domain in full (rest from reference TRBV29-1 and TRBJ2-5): SAVISQKPSRDICQRGTSLTIQCQVDSQVTMMFWYRQQPGQSLTLIATANQGSEATYESGFVIDKFPISRPNLTFSTLTVSNMSPEDSSIYLCSVDGRVTGQPQETQYFGPGTRLLVL.

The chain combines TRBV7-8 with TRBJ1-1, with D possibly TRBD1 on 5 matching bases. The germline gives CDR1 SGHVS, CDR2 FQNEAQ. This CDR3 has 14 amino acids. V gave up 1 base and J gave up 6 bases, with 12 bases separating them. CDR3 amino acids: CASSLGGSGAEAFF. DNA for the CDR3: TGTGCCAGCAGCTTAGGCGGCTCGGGGGCTGAAGCTTTCTTT.

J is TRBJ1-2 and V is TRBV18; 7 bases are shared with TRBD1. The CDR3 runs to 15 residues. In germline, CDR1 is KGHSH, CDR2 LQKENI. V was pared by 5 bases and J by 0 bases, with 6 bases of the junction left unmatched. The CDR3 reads CASSAQGTANYGYTF. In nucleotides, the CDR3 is TGTGCCAGCTCAGCACAGGGGACAGCTAACTATGGCTACACCTTC. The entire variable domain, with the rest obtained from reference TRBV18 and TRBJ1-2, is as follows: NAGVMQNPRHLVRRRGQEARLRCSPMKGHSHVYWYRQLPEEGLKFMVYLQKENIIDESGMPKERFSAEFPKEGPSILRIQQVVRGDSAAYFCASSAQGTANYGYTFGSGTRLTVV.

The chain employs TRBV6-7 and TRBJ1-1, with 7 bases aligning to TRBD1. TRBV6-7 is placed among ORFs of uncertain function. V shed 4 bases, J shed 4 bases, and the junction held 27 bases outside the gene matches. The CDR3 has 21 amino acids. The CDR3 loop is CASSFGQDSTKRVNCVTEAFF. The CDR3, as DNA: TGTGCCAGCAGTTTTGGACAGGACTCCACAAAAAGGGTGAATTGTGTCACTGAAGCTTTCTTT.

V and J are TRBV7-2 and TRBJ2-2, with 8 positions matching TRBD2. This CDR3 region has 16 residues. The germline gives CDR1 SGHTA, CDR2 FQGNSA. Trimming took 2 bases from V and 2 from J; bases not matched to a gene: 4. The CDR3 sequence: CASSLSAGGNTGELFF. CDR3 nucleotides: TGTGCCAGCAGCTTAAGCGCGGGGGGTAACACCGGGGAGCTGTTTTTT.